Below are 16 T cell receptor beta chains sequenced from a single sample in a study of T cells in Graves' hyperthyroidism and ophthalmopathy. Amplified regions were TCR beta CDR3 sequences from RNA transcripts. Initially, a first-round RT-PCR of the TCR CDR3 employed the HTBI primer set. TCRdb called the multiplex PCR reads again in MiXCR, with one record for every CDR3 protein. Seen here are 490,000 or so distinct CDR3 sequences, about 20% observed once, and the top ten hold over 45%. The sequenced material came from blood. The source of these receptors is a man aged 40-55 years with Graves' ophthalmopathy.

The CDR3, as DNA: TGTGCCAGCAGCCAAGATTGGGGCGTCCGAGACGCCAATGAGCAGTTCTTC. This codes for CASSQDWGVRDANEQFF. V usage is TRBV4-2 and J usage is TRBJ2-1; maybe TRBD1 (5 bases). CDR3 length: 17 amino acids. Per germline, CDR1 LGHNA and CDR2 YNFKEQ. Trimming took 0 bases from V and 6 from J, leaving 18 bases between them.

V gene TRBV6-5 combines with J gene TRBJ2-2; D is undetermined. The CDR3 is 15 amino acids. Trimming took 2 bases from V and 7 from J, leaving 14 bases between them. Per the germline V gene, CDR1 is MNHEY and CDR2 is SVGAGI. DNA for the CDR3: TGTGCCAGCAGTTACATGCAGGCTTTCGGCGGGGAGCTGTTTTTT. As protein: CASSYMQAFGGELFF.

The chain couples TRBV3-1 to TRBJ2-1, with D perhaps TRBD1 (6 bases). The germline gives CDR1 LGHDT, CDR2 YNNKEL (reference sequence). V dropped 7 bases and J dropped 3 bases, with 10 bases sitting between them. The CDR3 extends over 13 amino acids. The CDR3 DNA sequence: TGTGCCAGCACCGGGACAAACTACAATGAGCAGTTCTTC. Translated, it gives CASTGTNYNEQFF.

This clonotype was observed a handful of times. This chain connects TRBV28 to TRBJ1-3; 7 nucleotides match TRBD1. From germline, CDR1 is MDHEN and CDR2 SYDVKM. Germline trimming cut 8 bases from V and 4 bases from J; bases unmatched to any gene: 8. The CDR3 consists of 14 residues. The CDR3 reads CASYGRGGGNTIYF. As DNA, the CDR3 is TGTGCCAGCTACGGGCGAGGGGGCGGAAACACCATATATTTT.

V and J are TRBV7-9 and TRBJ2-1, with 13 bases that match TRBD2. This CDR3 spans 17 amino acids. J lost 9 bases, V lost 5 bases, and 13 bases had no gene match. The V gene's germline CDR1 is SEHNR and CDR2 FQNEAQ (reference sequence). The CDR3 DNA is TGTGCCAGCAGCCTTAGACGGACTAGCGGGAGAAATAGTGAGCAGTTCTTC. Translated, it gives CASSLRRTSGRNSEQFF.

This clonotype has only a few counts. The V gene is TRBV4-2, the J gene TRBJ2-7; D might be TRBD1 (6 bases). The V gene lost 3 bases and the J gene lost 2 bases, with 14 bases spanning the gap. The CDR3 contains 15 residues. The germline V gene has CDR1 LGHNA and CDR2 YNFKEQ. As DNA, the CDR3 is TGTGCCAGCAGCCAGCAGGGGTTTCAAACCTACGAGCAGTACTTC. Translation gives CASSQQGFQTYEQYF.

V is TRBV18 and J is TRBJ2-5; 8 bases map to TRBD2. The J segment lost 6 bases and the V segment lost 2 bases, leaving 11 bases of the junction unmatched. The CDR3 sequence is 16 residues long. Germline V gives CDR1 KGHSH, CDR2 LQKENI. The CDR3 nucleotides read TGTGCCAGCTCACCAGAGAATAGCGGGATTATTAAGACCCAGTACTTC. Its translation is CASSPENSGIIKTQYF.

In this sample, this clonotype turned up a few times. The chain recombines TRBV12-3 or TRBV12-4 with TRBJ1-1, with TRBD1 matching over 8 bases. V dropped 4 bases and J dropped 4; count of bases not matched to a gene: 8. The CDR3 loop spans 15 amino acids. CDR3 amino acids: CASSSLGQGRTEAFF. The CDR3 DNA is TGTGCCAGCAGTTCTCTAGGACAGGGTCGCACTGAAGCTTTCTTT.

This clonotype occurred many times. The chain couples TRBV29-1 to TRBJ1-2; 9 bases map to TRBD1. Germline-derived CDR1 and CDR2 are SQVTM and ANQGSEA. Trimming at V came to 2 bases and at J to 4 bases, leaving 2 bases not matched to a gene. The CDR3 covers 13 residues. The CDR3 nucleotides read TGCAGCGTTGAACTGGGACAGGGCTATGGCTACACCTTC. Translating it yields CSVELGQGYGYTF.

The chain combines TRBV5-1 with TRBJ2-3, with TRBD2 as a possible D gene (6 bases). The V end lost 4 bases, the J end lost 2 bases, and 17 bases lay between the germline ends. The CDR3 covers 16 residues. Germline values: CDR1 SGHRS, CDR2 YFSETQ. The CDR3 DNA is TGCGCCAGCAGCCGGGGTGGTAGCGGCCACACAGATACGCAGTATTTT. Translated, it gives CASSRGGSGHTDTQYF. Full variable domain (outside the CDR3, taken from reference TRBV5-1 and TRBJ2-3): KAGVTQTPRYLIKTRGQQVTLSCSPISGHRSVSWYQQTPGQGLQFLFEYFSETQRNKGNFPGRFSGRQFSNSRSEMNVSTLELGDSALYLCASSRGGSGHTDTQYFGPGTRLTVL.

This clonotype was seen repeatedly, ten times or more. The chain uses TRBV28 and TRBJ1-2; 10 bases are a match to TRBD1. CDR3 length: 14 amino acids. Germline V gene lookup returns CDR1 MDHEN and CDR2 SYDVKM. Losses at the gene ends were 5 bases for V and 3 bases for J; bases not matched to a gene: 3. This CDR3 is CASSGGQGYYGYTF. Here the CDR3 DNA reads TGTGCCAGCAGTGGGGGACAGGGGTACTATGGCTACACCTTC.

J is TRBJ1-2 and V is TRBV10-3; D perhaps matches TRBD1 (5 bases). Trimming took off 7 bases at V and 6 bases at J, with 18 bases between the two ends. The germline V gene encodes CDR1 ENHRY and CDR2 SYGVKD. This CDR3 has 14 residues. CDR3 bases: TGTGCCATCAACGAGCGAGGGGTCTGGGATGGCTACACCTTC. This encodes CAINERGVWDGYTF.

The chain links TRBV6-5 to TRBJ2-7, with 12 bases identical to TRBD2. The CDR3 is 16 residues long. The V gene end was trimmed by 5 bases and the J gene end by 0 bases; junction bases not matched to a gene: 5. Germline V CDR1 and CDR2: MNHEY, SVGAGI. CDR3 in amino acids: CASSTSGGLSSYEQYF. The CDR3 coding sequence is TGTGCCAGCAGTACTAGCGGGGGGCTAAGCTCCTACGAGCAGTACTTC.

CDR3 protein: CASSYKEGIYGYTF. The CDR3 DNA follows: TGTGCCAGCAGTTACAAGGAGGGAATTTATGGCTACACCTTC. This chain joins TRBV6-6 and TRBJ1-2, with no clear D. The CDR3 extends over 14 amino acids. Germline lookup yields CDR1 MNHNY and CDR2 SVGAGI (reference sequence). The ends were cut back, 2 bases at V and 5 bases at J, with 12 bases in the middle.

This clonotype was picked up many times. The DNA for the CDR3 is TGTGCCAGCAGTACCACAGGGAGAGGGCGAGAGACCCAGTACTTC. It specifies CASSTTGRGRETQYF. The V gene is TRBV12-3 or TRBV12-4, the J gene TRBJ2-5; weak D call: TRBD1 (6 bases). V was shortened by 5 bases and J by 4 bases, with 17 bases between the two germline ends. There are 15 residues in the CDR3.

This chain uses TRBV11-2 with TRBJ2-7, with 13 bases fitting TRBD2. Germline V CDR1 and CDR2: SGHAT, FQNNGV. The CDR3 is made up of 16 amino acids. The V and J ends lost 5 bases and 4 bases, in that order; junction bases with no gene match: 8. CDR3 sequence reads: CASSVGLAGVGYEQYF. In DNA, the CDR3 is TGTGCCAGCAGCGTTGGACTAGCGGGAGTAGGGTACGAGCAGTACTTC.